The present T cell receptor (beta chain) was sequenced within a study of blood T cell repertoires in COVID-19. Study-wide background: The cDNA or gDNA used as material had been derived from T cells, B-cell-depleted T cells, or PBMCs.

Original handling: Amplification of reference gene primers was used by the study to estimate nucleated cell counts. Assay used: immunoSEQ multiplex PCR; TCRdb lists only in-frame clones, some missing. For V, J and clone size, that table is used; D and trimming come from the DNA. Among about 210,000 clones listed, approximately 85% were seen once. The sample comprised peripheral blood. This TCR derives from a woman between 50 and 59 years old with active or convalescent COVID-19.

This chain's CDR3 is CASSPSGSGGFTDTQYF. In DNA form, the CDR3 reads TGTGCCAGCTCACCATCGGGTAGCGGGGGATTCACAGATACGCAGTATTTT. The chain employs TRBV18 and TRBJ2-3; 9 bases match TRBD2. Losses at the gene ends were 2 bases for V and 2 bases for J; bases not matched to a gene: 8. Germline V gives CDR1 KGHSH, CDR2 LQKENI. The CDR3 extends over 17 amino acids.